This T cell receptor (beta chain) derives from a study of early T cells in non-severe SARS-CoV-2 infection. Looking at the study overall: The input, bulk RNA from unsorted whole blood, was sequenced, and chains were unpaired. The study's findings and limits: The VDJdb matching leaned toward anti-spike CD8 responses and overlooked private and CD4 specificities.

This clonotype was seen a few times. The antigen is undetermined. In germline, CDR1 is MNHEY, CDR2 SMNVEV (reference sequence). V lost 2 bases, J lost 7 bases, and 11 bases lay in between. The CDR3 totals 14 residues. Individually, cDNA molecules had unique molecular identifiers attached to them. TCRdb re-analysed the 5' RACE reads in MiXCR, keeping a single row per CDR3 protein. This sample has 70,000 to 90,000 distinct CDR3 sequences, with about 10% found just once. This receptor was taken from an adult who was a healthcare worker with PCR-confirmed SARS-CoV-2 infection or an uninfected control (not recorded which). The chain has TRBV27 and TRBJ1-4; D remains unclear. The sample in question was whole blood, obtained at baseline. CDR3 bases: TGTGCCAGCAGTTTAGTTAGTAAGGGTGAAAAACTGTTTTTT. Protein product: CASSLVSKGEKLFF. Based on the CDR3 plus reference TRBV27 and TRBJ1-4, the full variable domain is EAQVTQNPRYLITVTGKKLTVTCSQNMNHEYMSWYRQDPGLGLRQIYYSMNVEVTDKGDVPEGYKVSRKEKRNFPLILESPSPNQTSLYFCASSLVSKGEKLFFGSGTQLSVL.